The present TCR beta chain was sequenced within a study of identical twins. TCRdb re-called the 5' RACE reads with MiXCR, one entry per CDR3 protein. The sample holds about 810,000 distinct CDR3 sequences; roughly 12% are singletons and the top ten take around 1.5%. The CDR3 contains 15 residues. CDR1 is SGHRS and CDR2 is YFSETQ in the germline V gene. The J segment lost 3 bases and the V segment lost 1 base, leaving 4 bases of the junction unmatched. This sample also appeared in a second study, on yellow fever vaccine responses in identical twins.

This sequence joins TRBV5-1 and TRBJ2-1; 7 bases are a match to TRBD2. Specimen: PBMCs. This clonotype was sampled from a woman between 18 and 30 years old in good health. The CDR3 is CASSLRPGGYNEQFF. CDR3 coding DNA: TGCGCCAGCAGCTTGCGTCCGGGAGGCTACAATGAGCAGTTCTTC.